This section outlines one TCR beta chain sequence together with its context. Antigen: not known. As processed by the authors: ImmunoSEQ supplied junction-only sequences lacking quality scores, so filtering was different. Assay: immunoSEQ multiplex PCR; the TCRdb copy retains only in-frame clones and omits some. V and J calls and clone size are given by that table; D and trimming were obtained from the DNA. The sample shows about 980,000 clones, approximately 76% of them seen only once. The data belong to a study of shared clonotypes between healthy human individuals. Findings and limits, study-wide: The study's rarefaction showed incomplete sorted-subset sequencing despite large depth. Estimated richness was generally greater in naive than memory subsets.

What was sequenced was memory CD4+ T cells sorted from blood. Noted subset: CD45RA-negative fraction. The TCR sequence derives from a man younger than 35 in good health.

The CDR3 is CAWSLGGVNEQFF. Here the CDR3 DNA reads TGTGCCTGGAGTTTGGGAGGGGTGAATGAGCAGTTCTTC. The chain joins TRBV30 to TRBJ2-1; 7 bases map to TRBD2. CDR3 length: 13 amino acids. Germline V lookup: CDR1 GTSNPN, CDR2 SVGIG (reference sequence). V trimming: 2 bases; J trimming: 7 bases; junction bases outside the gene matches: 5.